These 13 T cell receptor beta chains were all obtained from the same sample, sequenced in a study of T-cell memory formation after mild COVID-19. MiXCR, run by TCRdb on the 5' RACE reads, gives a single entry per CDR3 protein. The repertoire includes around 140,000 distinct CDR3 sequences, under 30% of them detected once, and approximately 25% sits in the top ten. The sequenced material came from PBMCs or a T cell subset sorted from them (not recorded which). The receptor set was obtained from an adult woman who had mild COVID-19 (a few samples of this study predate the infection). Cell type and time point are not known.

This chain connects TRBV5-1 to TRBJ2-1, with D possibly being TRBD2 (6 bases). Germline CDR1 SGHRS, CDR2 YFSETQ. The V end lost 0 bases, the J end lost 5 bases, and 6 bases lay between the germline ends. The CDR3 covers 13 residues. The CDR3 nucleotides read TGCGCCAGCAGCTTGGCGGGGGACAATGAGCAGTTCTTC. It codes for CASSLAGDNEQFF.

This clonotype is labeled as medium-sized. The chain links TRBV9 to TRBJ1-5; 9 nucleotides line up with TRBD1. V lost 4 bases, J lost 5 bases, and 4 bases stayed unmatched. This CDR3 region has 14 residues. CDR1 and CDR2 from the germline V gene are SGDLS and YYNGEE. The CDR3 nucleotides are TGTGCCAGCAGCCCCGGACAGGGGCATCAGCCCCAGCATTTT. Protein sequence: CASSPGQGHQPQHF.

This chain connects TRBV7-9 to TRBJ2-7; D possibly matches TRBD1 or TRBD2 (6 bases each). The germline V and J ends were trimmed by 0 bases and 4 bases, with 16 bases remaining between them. This CDR3 is 16 amino acids long. Germline V CDR1 and CDR2: SEHNR, FQNEAQ (reference sequence). The CDR3 DNA reads as TGTGCCAGCAGCTTAGCTTTGGGGGGACAAGAATACGAGCAGTACTTC. This gives the protein CASSLALGGQEYEQYF.

V is TRBV7-3 and J is TRBJ1-1, with 7 positions matching TRBD1. CDR3 size: 15 residues. V shed 2 bases, J shed 5 bases, and the junction held 8 bases outside the gene matches. Germline assignment: CDR1 SGHTA and CDR2 FQGTGA. The CDR3, as DNA: TGTGCCAGCAGCTTACTGGGAGGGGGCAGGACTGAAGCTTTCTTT. This sequence encodes CASSLLGGGRTEAFF. Full variable domain (missing parts from reference TRBV7-3 and TRBJ1-1): GAGVSQTPSNKVTEKGKYVELRCDPISGHTALYWYRQSLGQGPEFLIYFQGTGAADDSGLPNDRFFAVRPEGSVSTLKIQRTERGDSAVYLCASSLLGGGRTEAFFGQGTRLTVV.

This clonotype came up a few times. The gene calls are TRBV29-1 and TRBJ2-7; tentative D call: TRBD2 (7 bases). This CDR3 has 14 residues. Germline lookup yields CDR1 SQVTM and CDR2 ANQGSEA. Trimming removed 3 bases from V and 3 bases from J, with 15 bases in between. The DNA for the CDR3 is TGCAGCGTTGATGGCTTAGGGGGGGACTACGAGCAGTACTTC. Its translation: CSVDGLGGDYEQYF.

This clonotype is a singleton in its sample. V gene TRBV27 combines with J gene TRBJ2-7; D may be TRBD1 or TRBD2 (5 bases each). With 8 bases removed from V and 4 bases from J, the gap between germline ends came to 12 bases. Germline V gene sequence: CDR1 MNHEY, CDR2 SMNVEV (reference sequence). The CDR3 totals 12 residues. The CDR3 sequence: CASGRDQYEQYF. The CDR3 DNA sequence: TGTGCCAGCGGCCGGGACCAATACGAGCAGTACTTC.

This clonotype appeared a few times. The chain is built from TRBV24-1 and TRBJ1-1; the D gene is possibly TRBD1 (5 bases). CDR1 is KGHDR, CDR2 SFDVKD, per germline. This CDR3 has 13 amino acids. V dropped 5 bases and J dropped 1 base, with 7 bases sitting between them. CDR3 nucleotides: TGTGCCACCAGTGGGGGGTCGAACACTGAAGCTTTCTTT. Translated: CATSGGSNTEAFF.

The V call is TRBV6-5, the J call TRBJ1-3, with D unclear. The CDR3 extends over 15 amino acids. Germline V gene lookup returns CDR1 MNHEY and CDR2 SVGAGI. Trimming removed 2 bases from V and 0 bases from J, with 8 bases in between. As DNA, the CDR3 is TGTGCCAGCAGTTACGATGCTTCCTCTGGAAACACCATATATTTT. Protein: CASSYDASSGNTIYF.

The table lists this clonotype with a few counts. The chain combines TRBV4-1 with TRBJ2-7, with TRBD1 as a possible D gene (5 bases). Germline lookup yields CDR1 MGHRA and CDR2 YSYEKL. The CDR3 covers 16 residues. The V end was cut by 0 bases, the J end by 0 bases, with 12 bases between. CDR3 DNA sequence: TGCGCCAGCAGCCAAGATAGCACAGGAACCTCCTACGAGCAGTACTTC. Protein: CASSQDSTGTSYEQYF.

This chain uses TRBV24-1 with TRBJ1-2, with D possibly being TRBD1 (6 bases). From germline, CDR1 is KGHDR and CDR2 SFDVKD. The CDR3 extends over 15 amino acids. V dropped 3 bases and J dropped 4 bases, with 14 bases sitting between them. The CDR3 here is CATSDPRTAGYGYTF. The CDR3 DNA reads TGTGCCACCAGTGATCCCCGGACAGCGGGCTATGGCTACACCTTC.

V usage is TRBV7-9 and J usage is TRBJ2-7; D is unresolved. This CDR3 spans 13 amino acids. Between the trimmed V and J ends, which lost 1 base and 7 bases, there was a span of 11 bases. Germline CDR1 reads SEHNR; CDR2 reads FQNEAQ (reference sequence). CDR3 bases: TGTGCCAGCAGCTTAGACTTTAATCTTGAGCAGTACTTC. Protein sequence: CASSLDFNLEQYF.

The chain employs TRBV5-5 and TRBJ2-1; D possibly corresponds to TRBD1 (5 bases). CDR1 SGHKS and CDR2 YYEKEE come from the germline V gene (reference sequence). The V gene lost 5 bases and the J gene lost 0 bases, with 9 bases spanning the gap. The CDR3 runs to 14 residues. The CDR3 DNA reads as TGTGCCAGCAGACAGGCTTTCTCCTACAATGAGCAGTTCTTC. Protein: CASRQAFSYNEQFF.

The gene calls are TRBV20-1 and TRBJ2-3; the D gene is possibly TRBD1 (5 bases). The CDR3 extends over 15 amino acids. Germline CDR1 and CDR2: DFQATT and SNEGSKA (reference sequence). Trimming removed 5 bases at V and 4 bases at J, with 19 bases between. The CDR3 loop reads CSAPPEGESADTQYF. For the CDR3, the DNA is TGCAGTGCTCCTCCCGAAGGGGAAAGTGCAGATACGCAGTATTTT.